This T cell receptor beta chain was recorded in a study of blood T cell repertoires in COVID-19. Across the whole study: Sites across the United States, Italy and Spain contributed samples from acute and convalescent COVID-19. Sources were T cells, B-cell-depleted T cells, or PBMCs; the material itself was cDNA or gDNA.

Original methodology: Reference gene primer amplification in the assay estimated nucleated cell counts. Profiling relied on immunoSEQ multiplex PCR, and the TCRdb table lists in-frame clones only, not all of them. V and J calls and clone size are copied from that table; D and trimming were computed from the DNA. The sample records about 99,000 clones, less than 90% being singletons. Trimming removed 3 bases from V and 3 bases from J, with 6 bases in between. CDR3 length: 12 residues. From germline, CDR1 is MNHNS and CDR2 SASEGT. The chain carries TRBV6-1 and TRBJ2-7; no definite D call. The sequencing sample was made of peripheral blood. This receptor was identified in a human donor in a cohort sampled during active COVID-19. The CDR3, as DNA: TGTGCCAGCAGTGAGCAGAACTACGAGCAGTACTTC. Protein: CASSEQNYEQYF.